This T cell receptor beta chain came from a study of chemoradiotherapy in HPV16-positive cancers. Points from the study as a whole: Better recurrence-free survival went with HPV-responsive T-cell expansion in HPV16-positive patients.

The germline CDR1 and CDR2 sequences are LNHDA and SQIVND (reference sequence). The CDR3 has 11 amino acids. The germline V and J ends were trimmed by 6 bases and 4 bases, with 7 bases remaining between them. Comments on this clone: Its antigen is unknown.

Samples were taken several times over chemoradiotherapy. Profiled with immunoSEQ multiplex PCR; TCRdb holds only in-frame clones, not every one. The sample lists fewer than 4,000 clones; about four fifths were seen once. The sample here was tumor tissue, taken from a patient who underwent chemoradiotherapy. The receptor was isolated from a human donor with HPV-associated anogenital cancer. The gene calls are TRBV19 and TRBJ2-7; D call uncertain. CDR3 in DNA: TGTGCCAGTAGCGGTATTTACGAGCAGTACTTC. Protein: CASSGIYEQYF.